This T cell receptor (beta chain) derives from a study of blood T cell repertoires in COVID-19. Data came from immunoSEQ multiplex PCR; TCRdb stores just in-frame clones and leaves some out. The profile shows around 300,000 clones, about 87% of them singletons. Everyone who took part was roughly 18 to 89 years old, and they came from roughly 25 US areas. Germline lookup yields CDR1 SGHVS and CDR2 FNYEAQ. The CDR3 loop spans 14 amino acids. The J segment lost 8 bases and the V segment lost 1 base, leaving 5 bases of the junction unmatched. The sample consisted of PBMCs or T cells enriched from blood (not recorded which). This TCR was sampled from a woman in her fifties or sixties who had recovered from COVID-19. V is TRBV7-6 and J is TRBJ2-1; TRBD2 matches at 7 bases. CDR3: CASSLGGRGDEQFF. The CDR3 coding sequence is TGTGCCAGCAGCTTAGGCGGGAGAGGTGATGAGCAGTTCTTC.